Here is one TCR beta chain with its context. Its antigen remains unidentified. This entry is derived from a study of cytomegalovirus exposure and HLA in healthy donors. Looking at the study overall: From HLA-typed donors, an early data release held around 85 million unique TCRs. Points from the study as a whole: V- and J-gene trimming in TCR beta was tied to a missense DCLRE1C variant by an analysis performed later. TRBV6-2, TRBV6-3 and other indistinguishable V segments were excluded.

Nominally healthy donors provided the samples, though records likely missed some immune exposures. Use of 60 Vbeta and 13 Jbeta primers characterized the PCR. Sequencing used immunoSEQ multiplex PCR; TCRdb keeps in-frame clones, though not all of them. This table lists approximately 45,000 clones. Germline assignment: CDR1 KGHSH and CDR2 LQKENI. V was pared by 2 bases and J by 6 bases, with 6 bases between. The CDR3 spans 12 residues. The rearrangement links TRBV18 to TRBJ2-3, with D tentatively TRBD1 (5 bases). The source of this sequence is a male donor in good health and CMV-seronegative. Sequencing input: PBMCs. CDR3 bases: TGTGCCAGCTCACCAAAGGGGGATACGCAGTATTTT. It is translated as CASSPKGDTQYF.